This T cell receptor (beta chain) was sequenced during a study of graft-versus-host responses after intestinal transplantation. On the study more broadly: Tacrolimus plus steroids were given to all recipients for roughly three years, preceded by anti-thymocyte globulin induction.

V lost 4 bases and J lost 2, with 15 bases in between. Germline V gene lookup returns CDR1 MNHEY and CDR2 SVGAGI. The length of the CDR3 is 15 residues. Here immunoSEQ multiplex PCR was the method, and the copy in TCRdb shows in-frame clones only, minus some. Among over 100,000 clones listed, 85% to 95% were seen once. To note about this clone: Its antigen is undetermined.

This clonotype was obtained from a human donor who received an intestinal transplant. This chain connects TRBV6-5 to TRBJ2-7; D gene ambiguous. The input for sequencing was unstimulated CD4+ T cells sorted from spleen or lymph node cells, taken before intestinal transplant. CDR3 loop: CASSSPAEPAYEQYF. The CDR3 bases are TGTGCCAGCAGTTCGCCCGCCGAACCGGCCTACGAGCAGTACTTC.